These 12 T cell receptor beta chains were all obtained from the same sample, sequenced in a study of human versus mouse CDR3 diversity and MHC coevolution. The assay was immunoSEQ multiplex PCR, and TCRdb's table has in-frame clones only and misses some. The table has about 60,000 clones, around 94% seen once. Sequenced sample: naive CD4+ T cells from blood. The subset: CD45RO-negative CD62L-positive naive CD4 T cells. The receptor source for this set is a person in their sixties or seventies in good health.

The CDR3 spells CASSQGQNTEAFF. The CDR3 DNA sequence: TGTGCCAGCTCACAGGGACAGAACACTGAAGCTTTCTTT. The V and J genes are TRBV18 and TRBJ1-1; D may be TRBD1 (6 bases). The V end was cut by 4 bases, the J end by 1 base, with 7 bases between. Germline V gene data show CDR1 as KGHSH and CDR2 as LQKENI. The CDR3 extends over 13 amino acids.

The chain carries TRBV7-7 and TRBJ1-1, with D unresolved. CDR3 length equals 13 residues. Germline loops: CDR1 SSHAT, CDR2 FNYEAQ (reference sequence). Trimming pared 7 bases from V and 2 bases from J, leaving 11 bases between. CDR3 in amino acids: CASKATFNTEAFF. The CDR3 DNA reads TGTGCCAGCAAAGCAACTTTTAACACTGAAGCTTTCTTT. The full variable domain, completed using reference TRBV7-7 and TRBJ1-1, is GAGVSQSPRYKVTKRGQDVTLRCDPISSHATLYWYQQALGQGPEFLTYFNYEAQPDKSGLPSDRFSAERPEGSISTLTIQRTEQRDSAMYRCASKATFNTEAFFGQGTRLTVV.

The chain uses TRBV7-2 and TRBJ2-1, with 8 bases lining up with TRBD2. Germline-derived CDR1 and CDR2 are SGHTA and FQGNSA. The CDR3 length is 17 residues. V was clipped by 1 base and J by 6 bases; unmatched bases: 11. The CDR3, as DNA: TGTGCCAGCAGCTTAGTGCGTTTGAGCGGGAGTGGCAATGAGCAGTTCTTC. It specifies CASSLVRLSGSGNEQFF.

V and J are TRBV6-8 and TRBJ2-7; D remains ambiguous. The length of the CDR3 is 13 residues. Germline V lookup: CDR1 MNHGY, CDR2 SAAAGT. V shed 6 bases and J shed 5 bases, with 14 bases lying between them. CDR3 DNA: TGTGCCAGCAGCATTTCCGAGAGCCACGAGCAGTACTTC. Translated, it gives CASSISESHEQYF.

This clone was seen once. The gene calls are TRBV7-9 and TRBJ2-3; D possibly corresponds to TRBD2 (5 bases). Germline values: CDR1 SEHNR, CDR2 FQNEAQ (reference sequence). The CDR3 consists of 14 residues. V gave up 8 bases and J gave up 2 bases, with 14 bases separating them. The DNA of the CDR3 is TGTGCCAGCCTCCCGGGATCCGACACAGATACGCAGTATTTT. Protein: CASLPGSDTDTQYF.

The chain recombines TRBV19 with TRBJ2-7; maybe TRBD1 (6 bases). Germline CDR1 is LNHDA and CDR2 is SQIVND (reference sequence). The CDR3 is 16 residues long. Trimming shortened V by 3 bases and J by 3 bases, and 18 bases separated the two germline ends. DNA for the CDR3: TGTGCCAGTAGTATCCGGGCCAGGGGAAGGGTCTACGAGCAGTACTTC. Its protein product is CASSIRARGRVYEQYF.

The chain is built from TRBV10-2 and TRBJ2-7, with D possibly matching TRBD1 (6 bases). CDR3 size: 13 residues. Germline-derived CDR1 and CDR2 are WSHSY and SAAADI. V was shortened by 7 bases and J by 2 bases, with 12 bases between the two germline ends. For the CDR3, the DNA is TGCGCCAGCACGCAGGGGACCCCCTACGAGCAGTACTTC. It codes for CASTQGTPYEQYF.

This sequence joins TRBV19 and TRBJ1-1; D gene unclear. The CDR3 covers 13 residues. Germline lookup yields CDR1 LNHDA and CDR2 SQIVND (reference sequence). V was cut by 3 bases and J by 1 base, with 6 bases left in between. Written as DNA, the CDR3 is TGTGCCAGTAGTATCCAGTCGAACACTGAAGCTTTCTTT. Protein: CASSIQSNTEAFF.

The V and J genes are TRBV6-6 and TRBJ1-5; D uncertain. V lost 2 bases and J 4 bases, leaving 15 bases between the germline ends. CDR1 and CDR2 from the germline V gene are MNHNY and SVGAGI (reference sequence). This CDR3 is 16 amino acids long. The CDR3 bases are TGTGCCAGCAGTTACCGCCGTGTGAGGTCAAATCAGCCCCAGCATTTT. This codes for CASSYRRVRSNQPQHF.

This chain connects TRBV5-1 to TRBJ2-3; TRBD2 aligns across 10 bases. The junction had 1 base not matched to a gene; V was cut back by 6 bases and J by 3 bases. CDR3 length: 13 residues. CDR1 is SGHRS and CDR2 is YFSETQ in the germline V gene. The CDR3 loop is CASIAGGTDTQYF. The CDR3 coding sequence is TGCGCCAGCATAGCGGGAGGTACAGATACGCAGTATTTT.

In its sample, this clone was seen once. This chain links TRBV6-1 with TRBJ2-7; TRBD2 matches 13 bases. The CDR3 runs to 15 residues. CDR1 is MNHNS, CDR2 SASEGT, per germline. V shed 8 bases and J 6 bases; nucleotides not matched to a gene: 10. The CDR3 sequence: CASRTSGGVIGEQYF. The CDR3 nucleotides read TGTGCCAGCCGGACTAGCGGGGGAGTCATCGGCGAGCAGTACTTC.

The gene calls are TRBV6-1 and TRBJ2-7; D uncertain. The V and J ends lost 6 bases and 0 bases respectively, with 15 bases between them. This CDR3 contains 15 residues. Germline V gene sequence: CDR1 MNHNS, CDR2 SASEGT. The CDR3 loop is CASRGPQYSSYEQYF. In DNA, the CDR3 is TGTGCCAGCAGGGGCCCGCAATATTCCTCCTACGAGCAGTACTTC.